The 5 T cell receptor beta chains presented below share a single source sample, sequenced in a study of CD8 T cells in Susac syndrome. cDNA came from about 0.5 to 1 ug RNA primed by random hexamers. TCRdb re-analysed the immunoSEQ multiplex PCR reads in MiXCR, keeping a single row per CDR3 protein. The data contain 150,000 to 200,000 distinct CDR3 sequences, just under 95% of them seen just once; the ten biggest clones take up approximately 0.14%. The sample taken for sequencing was CD4+ T cells from PBMCs. The receptor set was obtained from a human donor in good health.

The chain uses TRBV3-1 and TRBJ2-5; D might be TRBD1 (6 bases). V shed 1 base and J shed 10 bases, with 10 bases lying between them. The CDR3 contains 12 residues. The V gene's germline CDR1 is LGHDT and CDR2 YNNKEL (reference sequence). The CDR3 DNA reads as TGTGCCAGCAGCCAAGGGGCAGGGGACCAGTACTTC. Amino acids: CASSQGAGDQYF.

The chain has TRBV13 and TRBJ2-7, with D uncertain. Trimming stripped 0 bases from V and 3 bases from J, with 9 bases between. CDR1 is PRHDT and CDR2 is FYEKMQ in the germline V gene (reference sequence). This CDR3 is 14 amino acids long. CDR3 sequence reads: CASSLGRHSYEQYF. The CDR3, as DNA: TGTGCCAGCAGCTTAGGTCGGCATAGCTACGAGCAGTACTTC. Together with reference TRBV13 and TRBJ2-7, the CDR3 gives the full variable domain: AAGVIQSPRHLIKEKRETATLKCYPIPRHDTVYWYQQGPGQDPQFLISFYEKMQSDKGSIPDRFSAQQFSDYHSELNMSSLELGDSALYFCASSLGRHSYEQYFGPGTRLTVT.

This chain joins TRBV20-1 and TRBJ1-6; TRBD1 might be the D (5 bases). The CDR3 is 14 residues long. CDR1 is DFQATT and CDR2 is SNEGSKA in the germline V gene (reference sequence). Trimming removed 6 bases at V and 5 bases at J, with 14 bases between. This CDR3 reads CSAMHRQDNSPLHF. CDR3 DNA sequence: TGCAGTGCCATGCACAGGCAGGATAATTCACCCCTCCACTTT.

The chain uses TRBV25-1 and TRBJ1-5; D uncertain. Germline lookup yields CDR1 MGHDK and CDR2 SYGVNS. The CDR3 extends over 14 amino acids. V was cut by 0 bases and J by 4 bases, with 7 bases left in between. CDR3 bases: TGTGCCAGCAGTGAATATGTAGGGAATCAGCCCCAGCATTTT. Translating gives CASSEYVGNQPQHF.

This clonotype occurred once. The CDR3 protein is CASSDYGPSGAYEQYF. DNA of the CDR3: TGTGCCAGCTCAGATTACGGCCCTAGCGGGGCCTACGAGCAGTACTTC. The gene calls are TRBV18 and TRBJ2-7; 9 bases are a match to TRBD2. The CDR3 sequence is 16 residues long. V shed 5 bases, J shed 2 bases, and the junction held 10 bases outside the gene matches. Germline-derived CDR1 and CDR2 are KGHSH and LQKENI.